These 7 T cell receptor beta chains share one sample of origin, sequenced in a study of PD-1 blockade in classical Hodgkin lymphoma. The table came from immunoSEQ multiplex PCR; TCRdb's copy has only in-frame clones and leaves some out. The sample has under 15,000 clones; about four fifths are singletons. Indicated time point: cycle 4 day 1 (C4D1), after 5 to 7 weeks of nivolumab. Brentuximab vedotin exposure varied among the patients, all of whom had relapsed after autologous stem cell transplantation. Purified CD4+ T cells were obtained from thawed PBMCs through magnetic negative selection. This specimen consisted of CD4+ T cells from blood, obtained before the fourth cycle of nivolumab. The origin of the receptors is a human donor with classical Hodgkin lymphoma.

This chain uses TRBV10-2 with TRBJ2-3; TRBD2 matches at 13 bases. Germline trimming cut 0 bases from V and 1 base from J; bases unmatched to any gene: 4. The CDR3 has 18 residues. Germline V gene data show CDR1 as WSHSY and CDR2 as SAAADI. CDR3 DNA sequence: TGCGCCAGCAGTGAGTCACTAGCGGGAGGGCGCCGCACAGATACGCAGTATTTT. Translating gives CASSESLAGGRRTDTQYF.

The DNA for the CDR3 is TGTGCCATCAGTGAATCTTCCGGGGGGTCTGGGGCCAACGTCCTGACTTTC. Its translation is CAISESSGGSGANVLTF. V gene TRBV10-3 combines with J gene TRBJ2-6; 7 nucleotides line up with TRBD2. The germline V gene encodes CDR1 ENHRY and CDR2 SYGVKD. The CDR3 is 17 amino acids. The V segment lost 3 bases and the J segment 1 base; nucleotides outside the gene matches: 6.

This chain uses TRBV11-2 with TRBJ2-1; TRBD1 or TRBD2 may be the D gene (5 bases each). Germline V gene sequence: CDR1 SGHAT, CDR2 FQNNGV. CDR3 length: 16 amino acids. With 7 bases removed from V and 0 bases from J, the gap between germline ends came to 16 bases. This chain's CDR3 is CASNMGTFSSYNEQFF. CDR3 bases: TGTGCCAGCAACATGGGGACCTTTAGCTCCTACAATGAGCAGTTCTTC. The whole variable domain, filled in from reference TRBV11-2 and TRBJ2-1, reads EAGVAQSPRYKIIEKRQSVAFWCNPISGHATLYWYQQILGQGPKLLIQFQNNGVVDDSQLPKDRFSAERLKGVDSTLKIQPAKLEDSAVYLCASNMGTFSSYNEQFFGPGTRLTVL.

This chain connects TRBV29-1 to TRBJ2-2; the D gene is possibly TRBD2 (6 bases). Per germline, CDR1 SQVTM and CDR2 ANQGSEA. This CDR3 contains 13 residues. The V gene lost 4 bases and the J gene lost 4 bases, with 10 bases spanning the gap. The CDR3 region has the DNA TGCAGCGTTGGGCAGCGGGCCACCGGGGAGCTGTTTTTT. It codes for CSVGQRATGELFF.

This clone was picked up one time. The CDR3: CASSPGETQYF. CDR3 in DNA: TGTGCCAGCAGCCCCGGGGAGACCCAGTACTTC. The gene calls are TRBV7-2 and TRBJ2-5; D ambiguous. The CDR3 runs to 11 residues. V was pared by 5 bases and J by 5 bases, with 6 bases between. The germline V gene encodes CDR1 SGHTA and CDR2 FQGNSA.

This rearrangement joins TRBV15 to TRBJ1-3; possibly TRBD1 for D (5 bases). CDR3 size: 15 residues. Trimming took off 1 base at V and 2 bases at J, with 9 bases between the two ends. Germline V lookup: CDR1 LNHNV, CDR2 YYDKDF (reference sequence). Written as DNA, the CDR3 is TGTGCCACCAGCAGAGGGGGGTCGCCTGGAAACACCATATATTTT. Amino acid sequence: CATSRGGSPGNTIYF.

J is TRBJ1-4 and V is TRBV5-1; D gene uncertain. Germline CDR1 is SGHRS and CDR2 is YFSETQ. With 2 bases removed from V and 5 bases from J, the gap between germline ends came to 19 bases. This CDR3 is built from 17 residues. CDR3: CASSFRNFRAKNEKLFF. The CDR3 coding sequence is TGCGCCAGCAGCTTCAGAAATTTCCGGGCCAAGAATGAAAAACTGTTTTTT.